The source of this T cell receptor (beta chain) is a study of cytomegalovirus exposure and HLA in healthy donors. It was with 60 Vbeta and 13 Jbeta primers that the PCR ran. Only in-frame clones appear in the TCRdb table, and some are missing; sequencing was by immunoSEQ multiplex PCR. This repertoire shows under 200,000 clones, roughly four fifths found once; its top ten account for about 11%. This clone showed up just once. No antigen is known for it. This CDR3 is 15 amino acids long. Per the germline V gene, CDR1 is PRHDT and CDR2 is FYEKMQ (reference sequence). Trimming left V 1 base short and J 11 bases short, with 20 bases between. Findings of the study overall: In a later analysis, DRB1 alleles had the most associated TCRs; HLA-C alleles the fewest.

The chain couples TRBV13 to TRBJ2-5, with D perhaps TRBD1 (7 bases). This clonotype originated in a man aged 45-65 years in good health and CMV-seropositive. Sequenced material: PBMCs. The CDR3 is CASSLVRQGLYEQYF. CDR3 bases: TGTGCCAGCAGCTTAGTTAGACAGGGACTTTATGAGCAGTACTTC.